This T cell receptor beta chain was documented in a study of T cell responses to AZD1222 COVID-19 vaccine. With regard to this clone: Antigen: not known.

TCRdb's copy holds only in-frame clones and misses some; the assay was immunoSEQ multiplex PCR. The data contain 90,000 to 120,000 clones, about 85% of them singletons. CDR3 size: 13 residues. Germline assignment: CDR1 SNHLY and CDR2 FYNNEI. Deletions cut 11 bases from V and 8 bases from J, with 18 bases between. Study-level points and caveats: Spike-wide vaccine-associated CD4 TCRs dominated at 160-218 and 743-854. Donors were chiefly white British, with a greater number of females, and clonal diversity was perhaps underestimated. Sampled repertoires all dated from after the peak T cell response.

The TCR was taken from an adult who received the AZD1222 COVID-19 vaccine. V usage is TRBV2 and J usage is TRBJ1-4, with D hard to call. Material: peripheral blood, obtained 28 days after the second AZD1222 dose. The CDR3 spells CASYGGYGEKLFF. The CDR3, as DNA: TGTGCCTCCTATGGAGGGTATGGGGAAAAACTGTTTTTT.